This TCR beta chain is drawn from a study of cytomegalovirus exposure and HLA in healthy donors. Per germline, CDR1 SEHNR and CDR2 FQNEAQ (reference sequence). The CDR3 is 15 amino acids. As to this clone: Mismatch with germline at one junction end may stem from a read error.

Both 60 Vbeta primers and 13 Jbeta primers went into the PCR. TCRdb keeps only in-frame clones here, not all; method: immunoSEQ multiplex PCR. Its listing shows tens of thousands of clones. Sample: PBMCs. This receptor was identified in a man in his 60s in good health and CMV-seropositive. V and J are TRBV7-9 and TRBJ2-3; the match to TRBD1 covers 8 bases. CDR3 bases: TGTGCCAGCAGCTTTTGGGGACAGGACACAGATAAGCAGTATTTT. Its translation is CASSFWGQDTDKQYF.